The source of this TCR beta chain is a study of neoadjuvant anti-PD-1 for oral cavity cancer (dated by TCRdb to about 2021). Notes on the research overall: Patients mostly received three to four biweekly doses of nivolumab at 3 mg/kg before curative-intent surgical resection. Patients without progression received a fourth nivolumab dose around day 43 and underwent definitive surgical resection on days 50-56. Under RECIST 1.1, a patient counted as a responder if showing complete response, partial response or stable disease, and as a non-responder if showing progression. There were approximately 12 patients in the parent correlative cohort, and the response rate was 33%. Here is what the overall study found, with its caveats: A higher pretreatment blood Treg/Th17 ratio correlated with both higher pretreatment blood TCRbeta clonality and lower post-treatment tumor TCRbeta clonality. After neoadjuvant nivolumab, non-responders showed significantly higher T cell clonality (Gini index) in PBMCs than responders did. The TCR analyses had only three patients in each response group, and the authors called for validation in larger cohorts.

The time point label, read with the paper, signifies: before neoadjuvant nivolumab. The patients had newly diagnosed stage II-IVA oral cavity squamous cell carcinoma and had not received any prior systemic or radiation treatment. Everyone in the cohort had locally advanced, HPV-negative oral cavity squamous cell carcinoma. No culture maintenance or expansion was done, as the peripheral blood mononuclear cells went straight to analysis. The samples were obtained from a longitudinal correlative study of a single-arm phase II trial testing neoadjuvant nivolumab in oral cavity squamous cell carcinoma. Genomic DNA-based TCRbeta sequencing was performed on subject-matched pre- and post-treatment PBMCs and tumors from three responders and three non-responders. Peripheral blood mononuclear cells were drawn once before nivolumab treatment and a second time after treatment, when surgery took place. The Maxwell RSC DNA from Cells kit was used to isolate genomic DNA from PBMCs.

On this clone: What this receptor recognizes is not known. Qualities for individual bases were not recorded, and no much larger clone is one base off.

For deep sequencing, each PBMC sample was run in six replicates, with libraries mostly built from about 510 ng of input genomic DNA. The immunoSEQ hsTCRbeta kit was used to prepare TCRbeta libraries, following the manufacturer's instructions. An Illumina NovaSeq 6000 S4 flow cell was used to sequence the final libraries, which had first been combined to 3 nM. Regarding the original processing steps: The immunoSEQ Analyzer was used for raw data preprocessing and quality control. The analysis was restricted to productive rearrangements, with each unique CDR3 amino acid sequence defining a clonotype. Repertoire clonality was estimated as the Gini-Simpson index, which was computed with the R package tcR. Student's t test was used to compare Gini indices, and Pearson correlation was used to assess associations with tumor size change. Drawn from immuneACCESS, this table holds only the in-frame rearrangements with V and J called that TCRdb kept. Clones are partly lost; checked studies trace under half to an unresolved V gene and leave the rest unexplained. From that table come the V and J calls and clone size; the DNA was used to work out D and trimming. The sample includes under 85,000 clones, with about 80% observed a single time. Of the sample, around 3.2% is held by the ten largest clones.

The CDR3 sequence holds 16 residues, the cysteine and phenylalanine included. The retained sequence is limited to the CDR3, 48 bases, with the frame set at the first base. As encoded in the germline V gene, CDR1 is SNHLY while CDR2 is FYNNEI. After removal of 10 bases from V and 7 bases from J, the junction retains 16 bases not matched to a gene. The sequences come from PBMCs, collected before nivolumab (anti-PD-1) treatment. In this chain, TRBV2 is recombined with TRBJ2-1; the junction holds 10 bases that match TRBD2. The receptor's source is a person aged 40 to 85 with oral cavity squamous cell carcinoma. The sequenced DNA: TGTGCCACCAAACAATATCTAGCGGGAGAGGGGAATGAGCAGTTCTTC. It encodes CATKQYLAGEGNEQFF.